A selection of T cell receptor beta chains follows, all from one sample in a study of cytomegalovirus exposure and HLA in healthy donors. Clones were sequenced by immunoSEQ multiplex PCR, and TCRdb holds only the in-frame ones, with some missing. Of roughly 180,000 clones listed, 76% were seen once; the top ten hold about 2.5%. Sequenced: PBMCs. The receptors were sampled from a young woman in good health and CMV-seropositive. The CDR3 runs from the conserved cysteine through the conserved F or W. D genes are given only for firm matches. Size is stated for part of the rows, as once, few or many counts, or as a class when the clone is expanded.

clone size	V gene	D gene	J gene	CDR3 DNA	CDR3 protein
once	TRBV9	TRBD1	TRBJ2-1	TGTGCCAGCAGCTCGGGGGACAGGGACTACAATGAGCAGTTCTTC	CASSSGDRDYNEQFF
-	TRBV12-5	TRBD1	TRBJ1-1	TGTGCTAGTGGTTTGGGTCTAGACAGGGGTGAAGCTTTCTTT	CASGLGLDRGEAFF
-	TRBV30	TRBD2	TRBJ2-3	TGTGCCTGGCATACTAGCGGGGCCCGCACAGATACGCAGTATTTT	CAWHTSGARTDTQYF
-	TRBV5-1	-	TRBJ1-6	TGCGCCAGCAGCTTGGCCCGAGGGCGGGGGTATAATTCACCCCTCCACTTT	CASSLARGRGYNSPLHF
-	TRBV10-1	TRBD2	TRBJ2-2	TGCGCCAGCAGTGAAGGCGGGGGGGTCACGAACACCGGGGAGCTGTTTTTT	CASSEGGGVTNTGELFF
-	TRBV10-2	-	TRBJ1-4	TGCGCCAGCAGTGAGTCGGAGACTGGGGAAAAACTGTTTTTT	CASSESETGEKLFF
-	TRBV2	-	TRBJ2-5	TGTGCCAGCAGGAGAGCGGTAGAGACCCAGTACTTC	CASRRAVETQYF
-	TRBV11-2	TRBD2	TRBJ2-7	TGTGCCAGCAGCTTACAAGCGGGGGGGCCCTACGAGCAGTACTTC	CASSLQAGGPYEQYF
-	TRBV27	-	TRBJ2-3	TGTGCCAGCAGTCGGGGACTCGGCCGAGATACGCAGTATTTT	CASSRGLGRDTQYF
-	TRBV28	TRBD1	TRBJ1-5	TGTGCCAGCAGTCCGCCTCAGGGGGCGCGGCCCCAGCATTTT	CASSPPQGARPQHF
-	TRBV7-8	-	TRBJ2-3	TGTGCCAGCAGCGAGCGGCAGGTGGAAGATACGCAGTATTTT	CASSERQVEDTQYF